This record covers a single T cell receptor beta chain. Its antigen is undetermined. Distinct nucleotide sequences in the sample also encode this CDR3. This sample was included in a study of cytomegalovirus exposure and HLA in healthy donors. Study-level information: The approximately 120 validation repertoires, a later analysis reported, used the same platform as the approximately 650 first-cohort repertoires. Study results and limitations: Altogether, more than 150 TCR beta chains were recorded as cytomegalovirus-associated. Most TCR sequences proved rare, with some public TCRs found in many donors. Researchers reported that a few CMV-associated chains were confirmed in vitro as CMV antigen-specific.

With 0 bases clipped from V and 3 bases from J, the junction kept 4 bases outside the gene matches. Germline-derived CDR1 and CDR2 are KGHSH and LQKENI. This CDR3 is 15 amino acids long. The data were produced by immunoSEQ multiplex PCR, yet TCRdb's version contains in-frame clones alone and is incomplete. This sample yields 280,000 or so clones, of which 88% are seen a single time; about 0.85% belongs to the top ten. The V and J genes are TRBV18 and TRBJ2-7, with 8 nucleotides matching TRBD2. The sequencing sample was made of PBMCs. The receptor comes from a young woman in good health and CMV-seronegative. The CDR3 loop is CASSPPGLAGYEQYF. In DNA, the CDR3 is TGTGCCAGCTCACCACCGGGGCTAGCGGGCTACGAGCAGTACTTC. The complete variable domain, with remaining parts taken from reference TRBV18 and TRBJ2-7, reads NAGVMQNPRHLVRRRGQEARLRCSPMKGHSHVYWYRQLPEEGLKFMVYLQKENIIDESGMPKERFSAEFPKEGPSILRIQQVVRGDSAAYFCASSPPGLAGYEQYFGPGTRLTVT.